Reported below is one T cell receptor beta chain. This record comes from a study of cytomegalovirus exposure and HLA in healthy donors. The PCR was carried out with 60 Vbeta primers and 13 Jbeta primers. Assay used: immunoSEQ multiplex PCR; TCRdb lists only in-frame clones, some missing. Among around 140,000 clones listed, more than 55% were seen once. Germline V gene data show CDR1 as SGHRS and CDR2 as YFSETQ. The junction had 4 bases not matched to a gene; V was cut back by 4 bases and J by 6 bases. The CDR3 runs to 12 residues. The TCR originated in a woman aged 55-70 years in good health and CMV-seronegative. The material sequenced was PBMCs. The chain links TRBV5-1 to TRBJ2-7; 7 positions agree with TRBD1. The CDR3 loop is CASSKGAGEQYF. The CDR3 DNA sequence: TGCGCCAGCAGCAAGGGGGCCGGCGAGCAGTACTTC. Full variable domain (outside the CDR3, taken from reference TRBV5-1 and TRBJ2-7): KAGVTQTPRYLIKTRGQQVTLSCSPISGHRSVSWYQQTPGQGLQFLFEYFSETQRNKGNFPGRFSGRQFSNSRSEMNVSTLELGDSALYLCASSKGAGEQYFGPGTRLTVT.